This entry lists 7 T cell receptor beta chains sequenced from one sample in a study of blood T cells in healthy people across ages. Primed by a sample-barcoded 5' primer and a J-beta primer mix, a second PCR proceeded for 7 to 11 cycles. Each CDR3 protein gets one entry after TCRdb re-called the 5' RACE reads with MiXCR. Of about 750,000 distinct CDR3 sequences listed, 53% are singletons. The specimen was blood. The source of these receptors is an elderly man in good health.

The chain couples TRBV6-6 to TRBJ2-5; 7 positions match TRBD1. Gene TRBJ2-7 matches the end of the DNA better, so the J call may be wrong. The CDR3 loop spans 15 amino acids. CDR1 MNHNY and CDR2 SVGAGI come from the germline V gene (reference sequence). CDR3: CASSYRRDSAYEQYF. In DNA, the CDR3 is TGTGCCAGCAGTTACCGTCGGGACAGCGCCTACGAGCAGTACTTC.

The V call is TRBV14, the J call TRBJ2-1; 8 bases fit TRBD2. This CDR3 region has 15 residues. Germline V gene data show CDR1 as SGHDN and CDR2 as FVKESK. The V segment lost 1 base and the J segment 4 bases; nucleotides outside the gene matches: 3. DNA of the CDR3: TGTGCCAGCAGCCAAGTTGCGGGAGGATACAATGAGCAGTTCTTC. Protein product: CASSQVAGGYNEQFF.

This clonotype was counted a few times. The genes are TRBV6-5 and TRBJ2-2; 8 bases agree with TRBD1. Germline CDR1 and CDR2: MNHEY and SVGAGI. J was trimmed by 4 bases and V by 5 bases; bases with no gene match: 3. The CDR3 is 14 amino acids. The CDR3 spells CASSLTGGTGELFF. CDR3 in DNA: TGTGCCAGCAGTCTTACAGGGGGCACCGGGGAGCTGTTTTTT.

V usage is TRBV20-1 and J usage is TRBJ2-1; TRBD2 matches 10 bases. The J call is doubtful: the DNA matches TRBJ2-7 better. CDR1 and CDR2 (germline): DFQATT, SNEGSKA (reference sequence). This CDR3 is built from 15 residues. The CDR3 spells CSATPLAGAYNEQYF. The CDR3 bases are TGCAGTGCTACGCCCCTAGCGGGAGCCTACAATGAGCAGTACTTC.

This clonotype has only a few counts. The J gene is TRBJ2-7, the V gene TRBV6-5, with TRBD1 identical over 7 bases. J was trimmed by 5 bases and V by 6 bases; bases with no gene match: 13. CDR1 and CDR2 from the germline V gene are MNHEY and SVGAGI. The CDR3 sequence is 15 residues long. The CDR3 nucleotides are TGTGCCAGCAGGCTGATCGGGACAGAGGGAAACGAGCAGTACTTC. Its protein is CASRLIGTEGNEQYF.

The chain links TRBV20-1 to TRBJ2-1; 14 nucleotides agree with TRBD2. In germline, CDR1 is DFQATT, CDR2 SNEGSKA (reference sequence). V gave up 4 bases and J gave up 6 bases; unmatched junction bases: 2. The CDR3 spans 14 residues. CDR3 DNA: TGCAGTGCTACGGGACTAGCGGGAGTCAATGAGCAGTTCTTC. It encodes CSATGLAGVNEQFF.

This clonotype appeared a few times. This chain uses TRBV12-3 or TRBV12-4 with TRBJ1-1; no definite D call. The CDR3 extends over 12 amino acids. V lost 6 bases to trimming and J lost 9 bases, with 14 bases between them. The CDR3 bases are TGTGCCAGCAGCGCAGTGGCCAGTAAAGCTTTCTTT. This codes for CASSAVASKAFF.